This is a list of T cell receptor beta chains from one sample in a study of vaccination and CD4 T cells after COVID-19. MiXCR, applied by TCRdb to the PCR reads, yields one record per CDR3 protein. The table has 9,000 to 10,000 distinct CDR3 sequences, approximately 51% seen once. Which antigens these TCRs recognize remains unknown. What was sequenced was CD4+ T cells from blood, cultured in vitro. These receptors all come from a human donor who had recovered from COVID-19. Both conserved end residues are part of each CDR3. Fields, in order: J gene, CDR3 length, V gene, clone size, D gene, CDR3 DNA, CDR3 protein. A D gene is named only where the DNA matches it firmly. Clone size is given for some rows only: seen once, a few or many times, or a class if the clone is expanded.

TRBJ1-2	13	TRBV6-2/TRBV6-3	NA	NA	TGTGCCAGCAGTTACTCGAGGGCCTATGGCTACACCTTC	CASSYSRAYGYTF
TRBJ2-3	15	TRBV20-1	few	TRBD2	TGCAGTGCTAGCGAGGTGCGGGGGAGGACAGATACGCAGTATTTT	CSASEVRGRTDTQYF
TRBJ1-2	18	TRBV7-9	NA	TRBD1	TGTGCCAGCAGCTTAGTTTTAGGACAGGGGGTAGCTAACTATGGCTACACCTTC	CASSLVLGQGVANYGYTF
TRBJ2-5	14	TRBV19	NA	TRBD1	TGTGCCACTAGGGGGCAGGGGGCCGCAGAGACCCAGTACTTC	CATRGQGAAETQYF
TRBJ2-3	15	TRBV11-3	few	NA	TGTGCCAGCAGCTTAGGCGCAGGGCCCAGGGATACGCAGTATTTT	CASSLGAGPRDTQYF
TRBJ2-7	16	TRBV20-1	NA	TRBD1	TGCAGTGCTCACACAAGAGGGGACAGGGGTGTCTACGAGCAGTACTTC	CSAHTRGDRGVYEQYF
TRBJ2-3	15	TRBV11-2	NA	NA	TGTGCCAGCAGCTTAGACGTCAGGAGCACAGATACGCAGTATTTT	CASSLDVRSTDTQYF
TRBJ1-1	17	TRBV5-1	medium-sized	TRBD1	TGCGCCAGCAGCTTGGTTGTGAACAGGGGGCTGAACACTGAAGCTTTCTTT	CASSLVVNRGLNTEAFF
TRBJ2-5	14	TRBV7-2	NA	TRBD2	TGTGCCAGCAACTTAGCGGGCCTGCAAGAGACCCAGTACTTC	CASNLAGLQETQYF
TRBJ2-7	16	TRBV6-1	few	TRBD1	TGTGCCAGCAGCAGTAGGAGGACAGGTACTATCTACGAGCAGTACTTC	CASSSRRTGTIYEQYF
TRBJ2-1	11	TRBV28	NA	NA	TGTGCCAGCACTAGCGCCCGGGAGCAGTTCTTC	CASTSAREQFF
TRBJ1-5	12	TRBV7-9	NA	NA	TGTGCCAGCAGCCTCGGGGGACAGCCCCAGCATTTT	CASSLGGQPQHF
TRBJ2-5	14	TRBV20-1	few	NA	TGCAGTGCCCAGGGCGGGGGCACGCAAGAGACCCAGTACTTC	CSAQGGGTQETQYF
TRBJ1-3	14	TRBV6-5	few	NA	TGTGCCAGCAGTTACTCGTTCTCTGGAAACACCATATATTTT	CASSYSFSGNTIYF
TRBJ1-2	17	TRBV12-3/TRBV12-4	NA	TRBD1	TGTGCCAGCAGCCCCCCGACGACAGGGTTAGCTAACTATGGCTACACCTTC	CASSPPTTGLANYGYTF
TRBJ2-1	15	TRBV20-1	NA	TRBD2	TGCAGTGCTGGGAAGCGGGAGGGCCTCGTCAATGAGCAGTTCTTC	CSAGKREGLVNEQFF
TRBJ2-3	19	TRBV30	NA	TRBD2	TGTGCCTGGAGTGGACTAGCGGGGGGCCCCTTTCTTTACACAGATACGCAGTATTTT	CAWSGLAGGPFLYTDTQYF
TRBJ2-2	16	TRBV5-1	NA	NA	TGCGCCAGCAGCTCAGACCTGTACAAGAACACCGGGGAGCTGTTTTTT	CASSSDLYKNTGELFF
TRBJ1-2	15	TRBV20-1	NA	NA	TGCAGTGCTAGAGAATCGGCAGCATTAGGGTCTGGCTACACCTTC	CSARESAALGSGYTF
TRBJ1-5	18	TRBV6-1	NA	TRBD1	TGTGCCAGCAGCCCGAACAGCGGGACAGGGGTGCGCAATCAGCCCCAGCATTTT	CASSPNSGTGVRNQPQHF
TRBJ1-1	13	TRBV20-1	few	TRBD1	TGCAGTGCTAGAGATACAGGGGACACTGAAGCTTTCTTT	CSARDTGDTEAFF
TRBJ1-1	14	TRBV7-9	NA	NA	TGTGCCAGCAAACCTCAGGGATGGAACACTGAAGCTTTCTTT	CASKPQGWNTEAFF